This TCR beta chain was obtained from a study of blood T cell repertoires in COVID-19. Between the trimmed V and J ends, which lost 6 bases and 4 bases, there was a span of 10 bases. Germline V CDR1 and CDR2: MNHNY, SVGAGI (reference sequence). This CDR3 is built from 13 residues. This table comes from immunoSEQ multiplex PCR, and its TCRdb copy is limited to in-frame clones, with some not included. The table has 150,000 to 200,000 clones, 82% seen once. The clonotype comes from a middle-aged woman with COVID-19, enrolled during active disease. The chain links TRBV6-6 to TRBJ2-1; a weak D match, TRBD1 (6 bases). The sample consisted of peripheral blood. In DNA, the CDR3 is TGTGCCAGCAGGGGGACACAGTACAATGAGCAGTTCTTC. Its translation: CASRGTQYNEQFF.